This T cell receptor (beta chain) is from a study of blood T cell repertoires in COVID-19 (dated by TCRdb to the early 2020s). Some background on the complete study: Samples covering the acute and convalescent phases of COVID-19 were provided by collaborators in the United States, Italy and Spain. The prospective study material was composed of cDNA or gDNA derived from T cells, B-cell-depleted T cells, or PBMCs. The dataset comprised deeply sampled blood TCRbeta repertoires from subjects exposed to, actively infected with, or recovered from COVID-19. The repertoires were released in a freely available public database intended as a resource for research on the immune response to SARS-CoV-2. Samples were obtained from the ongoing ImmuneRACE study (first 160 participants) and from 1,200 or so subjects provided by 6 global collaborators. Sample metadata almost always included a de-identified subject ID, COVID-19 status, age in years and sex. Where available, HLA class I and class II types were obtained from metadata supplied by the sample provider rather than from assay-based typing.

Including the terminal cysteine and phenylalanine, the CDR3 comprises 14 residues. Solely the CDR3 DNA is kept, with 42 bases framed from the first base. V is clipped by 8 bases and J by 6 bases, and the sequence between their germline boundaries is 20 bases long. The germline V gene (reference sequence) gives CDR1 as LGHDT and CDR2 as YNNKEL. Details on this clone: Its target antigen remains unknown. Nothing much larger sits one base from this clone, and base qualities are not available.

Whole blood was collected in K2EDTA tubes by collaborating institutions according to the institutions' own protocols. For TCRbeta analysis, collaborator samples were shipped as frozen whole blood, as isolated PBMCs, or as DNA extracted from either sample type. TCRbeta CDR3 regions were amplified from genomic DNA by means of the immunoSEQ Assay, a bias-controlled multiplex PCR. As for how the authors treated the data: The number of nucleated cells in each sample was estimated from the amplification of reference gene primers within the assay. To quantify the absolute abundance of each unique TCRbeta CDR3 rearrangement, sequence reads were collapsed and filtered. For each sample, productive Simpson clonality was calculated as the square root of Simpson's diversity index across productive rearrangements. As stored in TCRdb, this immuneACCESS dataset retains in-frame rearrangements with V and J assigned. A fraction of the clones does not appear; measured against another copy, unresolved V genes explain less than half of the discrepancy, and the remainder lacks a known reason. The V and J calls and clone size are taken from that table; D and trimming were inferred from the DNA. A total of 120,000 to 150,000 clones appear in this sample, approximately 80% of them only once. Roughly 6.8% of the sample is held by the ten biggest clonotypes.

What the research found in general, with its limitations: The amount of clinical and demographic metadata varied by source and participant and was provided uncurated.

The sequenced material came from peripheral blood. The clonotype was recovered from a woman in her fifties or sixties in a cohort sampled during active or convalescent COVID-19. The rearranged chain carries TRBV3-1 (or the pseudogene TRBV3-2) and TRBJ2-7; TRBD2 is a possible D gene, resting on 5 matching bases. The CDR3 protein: CASAGRPLDFEQYF. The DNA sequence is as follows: TGTGCCAGCGCCGGAAGACCCTTGGACTTCGAGCAGTACTTC.